The sequence of this T cell receptor beta chain was determined in a study of blood T cell repertoires in COVID-19 (TCRdb year 2020). About the investigation overall: Collaborator samples came from the United States, Italy and Spain and covered acute and convalescent phases of COVID-19. The material from the prospective study consisted of cDNA or gDNA derived from T cells, B-cell-depleted T cells, or PBMCs. Deeply sampled blood TCRbeta repertoires from subjects exposed to, actively infected with, or recovered from COVID-19 were included in the dataset. The repertoires were made available in a free public database intended to serve as a resource for research on the immune response to SARS-CoV-2. The samples were drawn from two sources: the first 160 participants of the ongoing ImmuneRACE study, and over 1,000 subjects contributed by 6 global collaborators. The sample metadata nearly always contained a de-identified subject ID, COVID-19 status, age in years and sex. Where available, HLA class I and class II types were taken from metadata supplied by the sample provider and were not determined by assay-based typing. General study outcomes and caveats: The amount of clinical and demographic metadata varied by source and participant and was provided uncurated.

This clone was recorded only once. Its antigen remains undetermined. No quality values exist for individual bases; no much larger clone is one base distant. The immunoSEQ Assay, a bias-controlled multiplex PCR, was used to amplify TCRbeta CDR3 regions from genomic DNA. The source study handled its data this way. The number of nucleated cells in each sample was estimated by amplification of reference gene primers within the assay. To quantify the absolute abundance of each unique TCRbeta CDR3 rearrangement, sequence reads were collapsed and filtered. For each sample, productive Simpson clonality was calculated by taking the square root of Simpson's diversity index across productive rearrangements. TCRdb holds this immuneACCESS table with in-frame rearrangements only. Some clones are missing; in checked studies, unresolved V genes explain under half, and the rest has no known cause. D and trimming come from the DNA, and the V and J calls and clone size come from that table. The table for this sample lists roughly 280,000 clones; approximately 90% of them were counted only once. Of the sample, 4.1% falls within the top ten clones.

Enrolling through a virtual design, the prospective study's participants ranged in age from roughly 18 to 89 years and lived across 24 United States geographic areas. In the prospective study, participants were assigned to cohorts based on the clinical history participants reported in a screening survey and a study questionnaire. In the prospective study, whole blood, serum and a nasopharyngeal or oropharyngeal swab were collected from each participant by mobile phlebotomists. Participants in the prospective study had the option to provide additional blood draws and questionnaires over a roughly two-month period. Blood samples from the prospective study were shipped frozen or at room temperature prior to DNA extraction. In the germline V gene, CDR1 corresponds to KGHDR and CDR2 to SFDVKD. The CDR3 measures 12 amino acids from cysteine to phenylalanine. Solely the CDR3 DNA is kept, with 36 bases framed from the first base. Trimming removed 4 bases from V and 5 bases from J, leaving 8 bases between the germline ends.

The clonotype was recovered from a woman in her thirties with acute COVID-19. Input material: PBMCs or T cells enriched from blood (not recorded which). This receptor chain uses TRBV24-1 and TRBJ2-7, with the D gene not confidently named. The DNA sequence reads TGTGCCACCAGTGACTTTTCCGACGAGCAGTACTTC. Its translation is CATSDFSDEQYF.